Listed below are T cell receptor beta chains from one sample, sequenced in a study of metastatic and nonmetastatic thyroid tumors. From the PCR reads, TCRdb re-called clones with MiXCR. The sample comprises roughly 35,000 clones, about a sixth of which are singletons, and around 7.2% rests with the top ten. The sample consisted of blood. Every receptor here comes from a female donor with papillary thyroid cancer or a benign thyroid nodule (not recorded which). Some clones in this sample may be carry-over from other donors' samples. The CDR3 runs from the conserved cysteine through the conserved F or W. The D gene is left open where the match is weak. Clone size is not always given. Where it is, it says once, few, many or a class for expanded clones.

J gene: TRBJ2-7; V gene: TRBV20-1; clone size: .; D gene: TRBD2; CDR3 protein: CSVEEAGVTYEQYF; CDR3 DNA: TGCAGTGTCGAGGAGGCGGGAGTCACCTACGAGCAGTACTTC
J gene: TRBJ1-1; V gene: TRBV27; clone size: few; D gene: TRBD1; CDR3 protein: CASSGPGQGAREAFF; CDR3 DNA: TGTGCCAGCAGTGGACCAGGACAGGGGGCTAGGGAAGCTTTCTTT
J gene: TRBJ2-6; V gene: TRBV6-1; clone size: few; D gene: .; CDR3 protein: CASTPSGTGANVLTF; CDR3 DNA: TGTGCCAGCACACCCTCGGGGACCGGGGCCAACGTCCTGACTTTC
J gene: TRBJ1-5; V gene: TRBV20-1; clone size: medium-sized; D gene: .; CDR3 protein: CSAQEGRNNQPQHF; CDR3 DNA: TGCAGTGCCCAAGAGGGAAGGAACAATCAGCCCCAGCATTTT
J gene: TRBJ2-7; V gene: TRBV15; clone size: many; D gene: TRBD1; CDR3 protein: CATSSGTGGFDEQYF; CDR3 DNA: TGTGCCACCAGCTCCGGGACAGGGGGCTTTGACGAGCAGTACTTC
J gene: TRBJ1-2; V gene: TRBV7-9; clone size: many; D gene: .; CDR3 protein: CASRNGSYGYTF; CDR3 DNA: TGTGCCAGCAGGAACGGGAGCTATGGCTACACCTTC
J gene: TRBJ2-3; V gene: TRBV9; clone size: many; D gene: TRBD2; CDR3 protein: CASSVTSGATDTQYF; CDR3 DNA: TGTGCCAGCAGCGTTACTAGCGGAGCCACAGATACGCAGTATTTT
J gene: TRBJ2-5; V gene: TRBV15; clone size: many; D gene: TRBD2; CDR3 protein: CATSTSGSRETQYF; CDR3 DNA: TGTGCCACCAGCACTAGCGGGAGTAGAGAGACCCAGTACTTC
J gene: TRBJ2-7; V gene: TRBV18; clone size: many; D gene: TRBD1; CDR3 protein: CASSPTGQGLGEQYF; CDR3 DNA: TGTGCCAGCTCACCTACGGGACAGGGTTTGGGCGAGCAGTACTTC
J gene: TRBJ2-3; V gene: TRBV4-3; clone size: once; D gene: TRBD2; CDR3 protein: CASSQDRGRGPDTQYF; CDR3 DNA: TGCGCCAGCAGCCAGGATCGAGGGAGGGGTCCGGATACGCAGTATTTT
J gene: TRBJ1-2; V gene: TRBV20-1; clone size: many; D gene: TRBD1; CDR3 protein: CSAIRQGTNGYTF; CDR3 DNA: TGCAGTGCTATCAGACAGGGTACTAATGGCTACACCTTC
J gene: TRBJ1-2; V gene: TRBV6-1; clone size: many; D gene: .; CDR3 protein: CASRLESTYGYTF; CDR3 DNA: TGTGCCAGCAGGCTTGAGAGCACCTATGGCTACACCTTC
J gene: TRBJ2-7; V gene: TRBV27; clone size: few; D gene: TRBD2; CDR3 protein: CASSPGLARSYEQYF; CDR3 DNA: TGTGCCAGCAGCCCGGGACTAGCTAGGAGCTACGAGCAGTACTTC
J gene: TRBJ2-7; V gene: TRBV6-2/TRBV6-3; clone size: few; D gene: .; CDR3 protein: CASSYDRHYEQYF; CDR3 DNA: TGTGCCAGCAGTTATGACAGACACTACGAGCAGTACTTC
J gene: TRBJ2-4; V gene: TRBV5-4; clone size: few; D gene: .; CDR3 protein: CASSLGLDKNIQYF; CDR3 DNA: TGTGCCAGCAGCTTGGGTTTGGACAAAAACATTCAGTACTTC
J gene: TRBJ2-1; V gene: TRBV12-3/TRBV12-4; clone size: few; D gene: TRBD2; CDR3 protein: CASSAGTSLLVDEQFF; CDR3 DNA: TGTGCCAGCAGTGCCGGGACTAGCCTCCTGGTCGATGAGCAGTTCTTC
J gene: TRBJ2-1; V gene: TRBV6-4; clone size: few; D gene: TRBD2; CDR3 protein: CASSDYSGGPYNEQFF; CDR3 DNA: TGTGCCAGCAGTGACTACTCGGGAGGGCCTTACAATGAGCAGTTCTTC
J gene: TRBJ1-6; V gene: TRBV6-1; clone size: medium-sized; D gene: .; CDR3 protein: CASREGPDSPLHF; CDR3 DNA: TGTGCCAGCAGGGAAGGACCGGATTCACCCCTCCACTTT
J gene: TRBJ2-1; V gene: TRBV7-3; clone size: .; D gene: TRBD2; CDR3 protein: CASSSGSSGSNEQFF; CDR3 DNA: TGTGCCAGCAGCTCGGGTTCTAGCGGGAGCAATGAGCAGTTCTTC
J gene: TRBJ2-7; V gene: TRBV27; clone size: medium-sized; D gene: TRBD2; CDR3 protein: CASKQSGTSPYEQYF; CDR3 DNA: TGTGCCAGCAAACAATCCGGGACTAGCCCTTACGAGCAGTACTTC
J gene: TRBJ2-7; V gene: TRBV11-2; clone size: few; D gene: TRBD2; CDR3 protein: CASSLGGSSYWQYF; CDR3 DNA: TGTGCCAGCAGCTTGGGCGGGAGCTCCTACTGGCAGTACTTC
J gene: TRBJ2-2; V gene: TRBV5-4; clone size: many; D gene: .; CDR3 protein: CASSLDGGELFF; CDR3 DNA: TGTGCCAGCAGCTTGGATGGCGGGGAGCTGTTTTTT
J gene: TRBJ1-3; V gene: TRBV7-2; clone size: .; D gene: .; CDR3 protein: CASSLRQGTGNTIYF; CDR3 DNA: TGTGCCAGCAGCTTACGGCAGGGAACGGGAAACACCATATATTTT
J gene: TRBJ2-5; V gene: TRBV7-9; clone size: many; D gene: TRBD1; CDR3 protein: CASSPGQAMTQYF; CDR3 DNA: TGTGCCAGCAGCCCTGGACAGGCCATGACCCAGTACTTC
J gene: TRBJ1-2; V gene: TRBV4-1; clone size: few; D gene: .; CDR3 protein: CASSLTGGDPYGYTF; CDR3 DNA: TGCGCCAGCAGCCTGACGGGGGGGGATCCCTATGGCTACACCTTC
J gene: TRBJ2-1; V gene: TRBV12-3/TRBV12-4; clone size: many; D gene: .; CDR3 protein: CASSLAGSRRSYNEQFF; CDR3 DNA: TGTGCCAGCAGTTTAGCGGGCTCCCGGAGGTCCTACAATGAGCAGTTCTTC
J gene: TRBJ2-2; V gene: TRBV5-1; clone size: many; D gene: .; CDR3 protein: CASGAPRGRANTGELFF; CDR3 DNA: TGCGCCTCAGGTGCCCCTCGGGGCAGGGCGAACACCGGGGAGCTGTTTTTT
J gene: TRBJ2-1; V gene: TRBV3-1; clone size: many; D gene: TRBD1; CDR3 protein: CASSPYRGNEQFF; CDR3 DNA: TGTGCCAGCAGCCCCTACAGGGGTAATGAGCAGTTCTTC
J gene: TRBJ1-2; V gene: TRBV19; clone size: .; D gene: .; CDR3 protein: CASSIGREYGYTF; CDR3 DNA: TGTGCCAGTAGTATTGGTCGGGAATATGGCTACACCTTC
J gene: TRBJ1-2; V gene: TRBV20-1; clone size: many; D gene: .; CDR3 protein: CSATLPQRFGNYGYTF; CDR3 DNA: TGCAGTGCTACACTCCCCCAGAGGTTTGGGAACTATGGCTACACCTTC
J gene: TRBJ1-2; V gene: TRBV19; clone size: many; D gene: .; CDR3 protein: CASSIRGGNLRTGYTF; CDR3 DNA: TGTGCCAGTAGTATACGGGGGGGCAACCTTAGGACGGGCTACACCTTC
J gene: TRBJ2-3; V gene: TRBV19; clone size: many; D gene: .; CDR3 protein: CASSGLTDTQYF; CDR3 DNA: TGTGCCAGTAGTGGACTCACAGATACGCAGTATTTT
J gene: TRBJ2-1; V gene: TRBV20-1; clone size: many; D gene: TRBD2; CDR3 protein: CSARDQTAGAGNEQFF; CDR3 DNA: TGCAGTGCTAGAGATCAGACAGCGGGAGCCGGCAATGAGCAGTTCTTC
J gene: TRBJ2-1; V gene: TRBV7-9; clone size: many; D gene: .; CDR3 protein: CASSLVQGRNEQFF; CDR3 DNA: TGTGCCAGCAGCTTAGTGCAGGGTAGGAATGAGCAGTTCTTC
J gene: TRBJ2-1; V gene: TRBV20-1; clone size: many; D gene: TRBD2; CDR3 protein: CSARAGGDNEQFF; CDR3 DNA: TGCAGTGCTAGAGCGGGAGGGGACAATGAGCAGTTCTTC
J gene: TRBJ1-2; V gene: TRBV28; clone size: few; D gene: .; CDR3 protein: CASSLDEVGRYGYTF; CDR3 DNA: TGTGCCAGCAGTTTGGACGAGGTGGGACGATATGGCTACACCTTC
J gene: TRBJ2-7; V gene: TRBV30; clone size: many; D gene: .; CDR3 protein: CAWATGYTYEQYF; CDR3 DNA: TGTGCCTGGGCTACAGGGTACACCTACGAGCAGTACTTC
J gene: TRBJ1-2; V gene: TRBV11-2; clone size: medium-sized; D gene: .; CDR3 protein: CASSFVTDDGYTF; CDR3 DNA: TGTGCCAGCAGCTTTGTCACAGATGATGGCTACACCTTC
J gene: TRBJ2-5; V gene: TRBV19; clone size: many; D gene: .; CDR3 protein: CASSIAWEPQYF; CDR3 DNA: TGTGCCAGTAGTATAGCTTGGGAGCCCCAGTACTTC
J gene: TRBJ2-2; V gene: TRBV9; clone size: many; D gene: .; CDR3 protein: CASSVSPGELFF; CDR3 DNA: TGTGCCAGCAGCGTTAGTCCCGGGGAGCTGTTTTTT
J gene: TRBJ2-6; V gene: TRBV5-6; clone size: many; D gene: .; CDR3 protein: CASSFGQRYSGANVLTF; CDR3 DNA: TGTGCCAGCAGCTTTGGACAGCGATACTCTGGGGCCAACGTCCTGACTTTC
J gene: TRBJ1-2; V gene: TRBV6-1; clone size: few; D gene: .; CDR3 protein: CASGYGPNYGYTF; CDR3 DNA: TGTGCCAGCGGGTACGGACCAAACTATGGCTACACCTTC
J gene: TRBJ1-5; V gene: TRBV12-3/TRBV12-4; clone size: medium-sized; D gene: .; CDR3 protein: CASSLALGGSQPQHF; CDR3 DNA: TGTGCCAGCAGTTTAGCCTTGGGTGGGAGTCAGCCCCAGCATTTT
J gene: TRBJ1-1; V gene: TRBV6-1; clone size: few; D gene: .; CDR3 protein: CASSEFCVNTEAFF; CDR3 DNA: TGTGCCAGCAGTGAATTTTGTGTGAACACTGAAGCTTTCTTT
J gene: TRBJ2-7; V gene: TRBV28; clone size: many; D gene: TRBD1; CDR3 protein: CASTQPGTGRNEQYF; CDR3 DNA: TGTGCCAGCACCCAACCCGGGACAGGGAGAAACGAGCAGTACTTC